The 20 T cell receptor beta chains below come from one sample, sequenced in a study of T cells in Graves' hyperthyroidism and ophthalmopathy. The investigators amplified TCR beta CDR3 regions from RNA transcripts. The HTBI primer set served for first-round RT-PCR of the TCR CDR3. Via MiXCR, TCRdb re-called the multiplex PCR reads, giving one row per CDR3 protein. The table has about 560,000 distinct CDR3 sequences, over 15% seen once. Sequenced sample: blood. Every receptor here comes from a woman under 30 with Graves' hyperthyroidism.

V and J are TRBV2 and TRBJ2-7, with D possibly TRBD1 on 5 matching bases. The germline CDR1 and CDR2 sequences are SNHLY and FYNNEI. The CDR3 totals 14 residues. Trimming pared 7 bases from V and 2 bases from J, leaving 15 bases between. Written as DNA, the CDR3 is TGTGCCAGCACCCTGGGGCCAGGGCCCTACGAGCAGTACTTC. Translation: CASTLGPGPYEQYF.

As regards this clonotype: The CDR3 does not end in the conserved phenylalanine or tryptophan, so this is likely a read error. The V gene is TRBV20-1, the J gene TRBJ2-5; 7 bases line up with TRBD2. Germline V gene lookup returns CDR1 DFQATT and CDR2 SNEGSKA (reference sequence). J was trimmed by 1 base and V by 5 bases; bases with no gene match: 4. This CDR3 comprises 13 residues. In DNA, the CDR3 is TGCAGTGCTCTCGGGACTATCCAAGAGACCCAGTACCTC. As protein: CSALGTIQETQYL.

V is TRBV5-1 and J is TRBJ2-5, with D uncertain. Deletions cut 0 bases from V and 5 bases from J, with 8 bases between. Germline CDR1 and CDR2: SGHRS and YFSETQ. The CDR3 consists of 13 residues. CDR3 sequence reads: CASSLEVVETQYF. CDR3 in DNA: TGCGCCAGCAGCTTGGAAGTTGTGGAGACCCAGTACTTC.

In this sample, this clonotype turned up many times. V gene TRBV27 combines with J gene TRBJ2-7, with 8 positions matching TRBD1. This CDR3 has 15 residues. The J segment lost 2 bases and the V segment lost 2 bases, leaving 5 bases of the junction unmatched. The germline V gene has CDR1 MNHEY and CDR2 SMNVEV (reference sequence). The CDR3 sequence: CASSLGRTGTYEQYF. CDR3 sequence (DNA): TGTGCCAGCAGTTTAGGCCGGACAGGGACCTACGAGCAGTACTTC.

The rearrangement uses TRBV7-9 and TRBJ1-2; a possible D gene is TRBD1 (5 bases). Germline-derived CDR1 and CDR2 are SEHNR and FQNEAQ (reference sequence). There are 15 residues in the CDR3. Deletions cut 0 bases from V and 2 bases from J, with 10 bases between. The CDR3 DNA sequence: TGTGCCAGCAGCTTAGCTGCACAGGACAACTATGGCTACACCTTC. Amino acids: CASSLAAQDNYGYTF.

This clonotype was seen a few times. The CDR3 coding sequence is TGCGCCAGCAGCCCGGGACAGGGTTTTGACGAGCAGTACTTC. This translates into CASSPGQGFDEQYF. This chain uses TRBV5-1 with TRBJ2-7; 9 bases fit TRBD1. Per germline, CDR1 SGHRS and CDR2 YFSETQ. The CDR3 length is 14 residues. The V and J ends lost 4 bases and 5 bases, in that order; junction bases with no gene match: 7.

V usage is TRBV19 and J usage is TRBJ2-3; D is possibly TRBD2 (6 bases). The CDR3 runs to 15 residues. CDR1 is LNHDA and CDR2 is SQIVND in the germline V gene (reference sequence). Trimming shortened V by 7 bases and J by 8 bases, and 22 bases separated the two germline ends. The CDR3, as DNA: TGTGCCAGTAACTCCGGGACTCCCTCGGGAAGTACGCAGTATTTT. It is translated as CASNSGTPSGSTQYF.

V is TRBV7-9 and J is TRBJ2-2; 8 nucleotides agree with TRBD1. The CDR3 contains 17 residues. The germline V gene encodes CDR1 SEHNR and CDR2 FQNEAQ (reference sequence). J was trimmed by 3 bases and V by 4 bases; bases with no gene match: 10. CDR3 bases: TGTGCCAGCAGCTACAGGGGGGACTCTTTGGACACCGGGGAGCTGTTTTTT. Translating it yields CASSYRGDSLDTGELFF.

This chain connects TRBV2 to TRBJ2-3; the match to TRBD1 covers 7 bases. Germline CDR1 reads SNHLY; CDR2 reads FYNNEI. The CDR3 totals 15 residues. V shed 6 bases and J 2 bases; nucleotides not matched to a gene: 8. CDR3 bases: TGTGCCAGCAGACCTCAGGGGGATTTCACAGATACGCAGTATTTT. This encodes CASRPQGDFTDTQYF.

With regard to this clonotype: Since no conserved phenylalanine or tryptophan closes the CDR3, a read error is the likely cause. J is TRBJ1-5 and V is TRBV2; 8 nucleotides match TRBD1. CDR1 and CDR2 (germline): SNHLY, FYNNEI. V shed 6 bases, J shed 2 bases, and the junction held 6 bases outside the gene matches. The CDR3 contains 15 residues. The CDR3 coding sequence is TGTGCCAGCAGGGAACAGGGGGTCGGCAATCAGCCCCAGCATTCT. It encodes CASREQGVGNQPQHS.

This clonotype was detected ten times or more. The chain links TRBV6-1 to TRBJ2-1; D is perhaps TRBD2 (6 bases). The germline V gene encodes CDR1 MNHNS and CDR2 SASEGT. V was trimmed by 5 bases and J by 5 bases, leaving 16 bases between them. The CDR3 runs 15 residues. CDR3 sequence reads: CASSSRLEFNNEQFF. CDR3 coding DNA: TGTGCCAGCAGTTCAAGACTAGAATTCAACAATGAGCAGTTCTTC.

This clonotype has more than one count but fewer than ten. This sequence joins TRBV4-2 and TRBJ2-3; D may match TRBD1 or TRBD2 (5 bases each). There are 16 residues in the CDR3. Germline V gives CDR1 LGHNA, CDR2 YNFKEQ. V lost 0 bases, J lost 2 bases, and 12 bases lay in between. The CDR3 sequence: CASSQDMGEPTDTQYF. The CDR3 nucleotides are TGTGCCAGCAGCCAAGATATGGGGGAGCCCACAGATACGCAGTATTTT.

The chain combines TRBV6-1 with TRBJ2-3; D gene uncertain. V was trimmed by 6 bases and J by 0 bases, leaving 7 bases between them. CDR1 and CDR2 (germline): MNHNS, SASEGT. CDR3 length: 13 amino acids. Here the CDR3 DNA reads TGTGCCAGCAGGCGCCGAAGCACAGATACGCAGTATTTT. This translates into CASRRRSTDTQYF.

This clonotype was seen more than once but under ten times. The CDR3 DNA reads as TGTGCCAGCAGCCAATGGACAGGGTTTGGCTACACCTTC. This codes for CASSQWTGFGYTF. The V gene is TRBV14, the J gene TRBJ1-2, with 8 bases fitting TRBD1. J was trimmed by 7 bases and V by 2 bases; bases with no gene match: 3. The CDR3 totals 13 residues. Per the germline V gene, CDR1 is SGHDN and CDR2 is FVKESK. The whole variable domain, remainder taken from reference TRBV14 and TRBJ1-2, is EAGVTQFPSHSVIEKGQTVTLRCDPISGHDNLYWYRRVMGKEIKFLLHFVKESKQDESGMPNNRFLAERTGGTYSTLKVQPAELEDSGVYFCASSQWTGFGYTFGSGTRLTVV.

This clonotype occurred a few times. J is TRBJ1-5 and V is TRBV20-1; 8 nucleotides match TRBD1. Germline V gives CDR1 DFQATT, CDR2 SNEGSKA (reference sequence). Trimming at V came to 4 bases and at J to 7 bases, leaving 6 bases not matched to a gene. This CDR3 is 13 amino acids long. The CDR3 sequence: CSAIQGVQQPQHF. The CDR3 bases are TGCAGTGCTATACAGGGGGTTCAGCAGCCCCAGCATTTT.

A few counts support this clonotype. The chain joins TRBV14 to TRBJ2-1; 11 bases align to TRBD1. Germline V gene lookup returns CDR1 SGHDN and CDR2 FVKESK. This CDR3 is 15 amino acids long. Trimming cost V 4 bases and J 8 bases; bases outside gene matches: 7. CDR3 sequence: CASSRPGQGADEQFF. The CDR3 DNA reads TGTGCCAGCAGCCGTCCCGGACAGGGGGCGGATGAGCAGTTCTTC.

This chain joins TRBV10-3 and TRBJ2-7; no reliable D call. CDR1 is ENHRY, CDR2 SYGVKD, per germline. The CDR3 sequence is 15 residues long. V was clipped by 0 bases and J by 0 bases, with 9 bases between them. The CDR3 region is CAISESSAASYEQYF. The CDR3, as DNA: TGTGCCATCAGTGAGTCCTCCGCAGCCTCCTACGAGCAGTACTTC.

This clonotype was recorded a few times. The V and J genes are TRBV12-3 or TRBV12-4 and TRBJ2-1, with 13 bases that match TRBD2. The CDR3 length is 16 residues. Unmatched junction bases numbered 12, after V lost 7 bases and J lost 9 bases. The CDR3 sequence: CASTLTSGGALGEQFF. The CDR3 nucleotides read TGTGCCAGCACCCTAACTAGCGGGGGGGCCCTTGGTGAGCAGTTCTTC.

This clonotype was observed at least ten times. This chain connects TRBV7-2 to TRBJ2-3; 7 bases match TRBD2. Germline V gene data show CDR1 as SGHTA and CDR2 as FQGNSA. The junction had 9 bases not matched to a gene; V was cut back by 1 base and J by 2 bases. The CDR3 is 17 residues long. The CDR3 DNA follows: TGTGCCAGCAGCTTAGTTTTAAGGCTAGCGGACACAGATACGCAGTATTTT. It specifies CASSLVLRLADTDTQYF.

This clonotype showed up just a few times. This chain links TRBV6-4 with TRBJ1-1; D gene unclear. Trimming cost V 2 bases and J 10 bases, with 8 bases left between them. CDR1 and CDR2 from the germline V gene are MRHNA and SNTAGT. CDR3 length: 11 amino acids. CDR3 in amino acids: CASSDVRGAFF. DNA of the CDR3: TGTGCCAGCAGTGACGTCCGGGGAGCTTTCTTT.